The T cell receptor (beta chain) under discussion was sequenced for a study of blood T cell repertoires in COVID-19. Across the study: PBMCs, B-cell-depleted T cells, or T cells were the source of the cDNA or gDNA that made up the material.

Participants' reported clinical history set cohort assignment. Each recovered donor of Cohort 3 presented with two negative PCRs, clearance, or symptom resolution. The germline gives CDR1 LNHDA, CDR2 SQIVND (reference sequence). This CDR3 has 14 amino acids. V was shortened by 3 bases and J by 6 bases, with 9 bases between the two germline ends. Some clones are missing from TCRdb's copy, which holds only in-frame ones; the method was immunoSEQ multiplex PCR. Here the sample spans some 250,000 clones, approximately 82% being singletons. The clonotype was recovered from a man aged 35 to 55 who had recovered from COVID-19. The chain employs TRBV19 and TRBJ1-6; D is ambiguous. Sequencing input: PBMCs or T cells enriched from blood (not recorded which). In DNA, the CDR3 is TGTGCCAGTAGTATCGGGGATTTTAATTCACCCCTCCACTTT. Encoded protein: CASSIGDFNSPLHF. The full variable domain, with the rest looked up from reference TRBV19 and TRBJ1-6, is DGGITQSPKYLFRKEGQNVTLSCEQNLNHDAMYWYRQDPGQGLRLIYYSQIVNDFQKGDIAEGYSVSREKKESFPLTVTSAQKNPTAFYLCASSIGDFNSPLHFGNGTRLTVT.